Each of the 15 T cell receptor beta chains below was sequenced from the same sample in a study of cytomegalovirus exposure and HLA in healthy donors. 60 Vbeta and 13 Jbeta primers were used in PCR. The protocol was immunoSEQ multiplex PCR, while the TCRdb copy is restricted to in-frame clones and leaves out a portion. The sample records about 140,000 clones, 76% being singletons. Sequencing was done on a sample of PBMCs. Source of these receptors: a woman between 40 and 55 years old in good health and CMV-seronegative.

The chain recombines TRBV7-6 with TRBJ2-2; 7 bases match TRBD2. The CDR3 runs to 15 residues. Germline CDR1 is SGHVS and CDR2 is FNYEAQ. V trimming: 0 bases; J trimming: 6 bases; junction bases outside the gene matches: 4. The DNA of the CDR3 is TGTGCCAGCAGCTTAGCAGGCGGGAGCCCCGGGGAGCTGTTTTTT. Protein: CASSLAGGSPGELFF.

V is TRBV2 and J is TRBJ2-2, with TRBD2 identical over 8 bases. V gave up 4 bases and J gave up 0 bases; unmatched junction bases: 1. This CDR3 comprises 15 residues. Germline CDR1 and CDR2: SNHLY and FYNNEI. The CDR3 DNA is TGTGCCAGCAGTGGGACTAGCTCGAACACCGGGGAGCTGTTTTTT. Translated, it gives CASSGTSSNTGELFF.

In its sample, this clone was seen a few times. The chain recombines TRBV28 with TRBJ2-7; 7 positions agree with TRBD2. With V trimmed by 7 bases and J by 0 bases, 9 bases remained unmatched. Germline loops: CDR1 MDHEN, CDR2 SYDVKM. There are 15 residues in the CDR3. CDR3 DNA sequence: TGTGCCAGCACCTCCTGGGGGGGGTCCTCCTACGAGCAGTACTTC. It translates to CASTSWGGSSYEQYF.

V usage is TRBV9 and J usage is TRBJ2-3, with D maybe TRBD1 (5 bases). The CDR3 totals 17 residues. The V and J ends lost 2 bases and 1 base respectively, with 17 bases between them. Germline CDR1 SGDLS, CDR2 YYNGEE. CDR3 DNA: TGTGCCAGCAGCGTTGCGGAGAGTCAGGGCGGCACAGATACGCAGTATTTT. This codes for CASSVAESQGGTDTQYF.

This clone was detected once. The chain employs TRBV20-1 and TRBJ2-5; possible D gene TRBD2, 7 bases. The CDR3 is 10 amino acids. The germline gives CDR1 DFQATT, CDR2 SNEGSKA (reference sequence). The V end was cut by 5 bases, the J end by 7 bases, with 8 bases between. CDR3 DNA: TGCAGTGCTGCGGGGGCGACCCAGTACTTC. This gives the protein CSAAGATQYF.

This sequence joins TRBV18 and TRBJ2-7; 9 bases are shared with TRBD1. Germline V gene data show CDR1 as KGHSH and CDR2 as LQKENI. The CDR3 length is 13 residues. After removal of 6 bases from V and 6 bases from J, the junction contained 6 bases not matched to a gene. The CDR3: CASSPGQGSEQYF. The CDR3 nucleotides read TGTGCCAGCTCGCCGGGACAGGGAAGCGAGCAGTACTTC.

CDR3 sequence (DNA): TGTGCCATTCGCATGGACAGGGGAGGAGAGACCCAGTACTTC. Amino acid sequence: CAIRMDRGGETQYF. This chain links TRBV6-5 with TRBJ2-5; TRBD1 aligns across 9 bases. V dropped 10 bases and J dropped 4; count of bases not matched to a gene: 10. The CDR3 length is 14 residues. Germline V gene lookup returns CDR1 MNHEY and CDR2 SVGAGI.

This clone was recorded only once. This chain joins TRBV28 and TRBJ1-2; D gene unclear. The CDR3 consists of 13 residues. Between the trimmed V and J ends, which lost 7 bases and 1 base, there was a span of 10 bases. CDR1 and CDR2 from the germline V gene are MDHEN and SYDVKM. The CDR3 DNA follows: TGTGCCAGCACCTCCAGTGTTAACTATGGCTACACCTTC. This gives the protein CASTSSVNYGYTF.

This rearrangement joins TRBV2 to TRBJ1-1; D unclear. The germline CDR1 and CDR2 sequences are SNHLY and FYNNEI. V was cut by 7 bases and J by 1 base, with 13 bases left in between. This CDR3 has 14 amino acids. Written as DNA, the CDR3 is TGTGCCAGCAATGCGGGCAGAAGGAACACTGAAGCTTTCTTT. Amino acid sequence: CASNAGRRNTEAFF.

The chain has TRBV28 and TRBJ1-2, with a tentative D call TRBD1 (5 bases). CDR3 length equals 16 residues. V was shortened by 5 bases and J by 5 bases, with 21 bases between the two germline ends. In germline, CDR1 is MDHEN, CDR2 SYDVKM. Here the CDR3 DNA reads TGTGCCAGCAGTCCGATCGGGACCCAGGCGGGATATGGCTACACCTTC. It codes for CASSPIGTQAGYGYTF.

The chain couples TRBV6-6 to TRBJ1-1; 7 bases fit TRBD1. V lost 4 bases to trimming and J lost 7 bases; unmatched junction nucleotides: 3. Germline CDR1 and CDR2: MNHNY and SVGAGI (reference sequence). The CDR3 runs 12 residues. The CDR3 protein is CASSSRTGEAFF. The CDR3 DNA reads TGTGCCAGCAGTTCCCGGACAGGTGAAGCTTTCTTT.

This chain joins TRBV2 and TRBJ2-3; TRBD2 matches 10 bases. Germline CDR1 SNHLY, CDR2 FYNNEI. The length of the CDR3 is 15 residues. The J segment lost 4 bases and the V segment lost 2 bases, leaving 3 bases of the junction unmatched. The CDR3 here is CASSELAGAADTQYF. The CDR3 DNA is TGTGCCAGCAGTGAACTAGCGGGAGCGGCAGATACGCAGTATTTT.

The chain joins TRBV2 to TRBJ1-2; D might be TRBD1 (5 bases). Trimming pared 4 bases from V and 8 bases from J, leaving 11 bases between. There are 12 residues in the CDR3. The germline V gene encodes CDR1 SNHLY and CDR2 FYNNEI. The CDR3 region has the DNA TGTGCCAGCAGTGGAGACTCAGGGGGCTACACCTTC. Its protein product is CASSGDSGGYTF.

The CDR3 loop is CASRGLLSYNEQFF. The CDR3 DNA follows: TGTGCCAGCAGGGGGCTTTTGTCCTACAATGAGCAGTTCTTC. The rearrangement links TRBV7-9 to TRBJ2-1, with TRBD1 as a possible D gene (5 bases). Germline CDR1 is SEHNR and CDR2 is FQNEAQ (reference sequence). CDR3 length: 14 residues. V was pared by 6 bases and J by 1 base, with 10 bases between. Supplemented by reference TRBV7-9 and TRBJ2-1, the full variable domain reads DTGVSQNPRHKITKRGQNVTFRCDPISEHNRLYWYRQTLGQGPEFLTYFQNEAQLEKSRLLSDRFSAERPKGSFSTLEIQRTEQGDSAMYLCASRGLLSYNEQFFGPGTRLTVL.

The rearrangement uses TRBV5-1 and TRBJ2-6; D may be TRBD1 (6 bases). Germline V gene data show CDR1 as SGHRS and CDR2 as YFSETQ. V lost 1 base, J lost 4 bases, and 15 bases lay in between. There are 17 residues in the CDR3. The CDR3 DNA follows: TGCGCCAGCAGCTTGCAACCAGGGGCGCGGGGGGCCAACGTCCTGACTTTC. Its translation is CASSLQPGARGANVLTF.